This T cell receptor (beta chain) was profiled in a study of T cell changes during pregnancy in multiple sclerosis. TCRdb's table, derived via immunoSEQ multiplex PCR, lists solely in-frame clones and lacks some. The sample consists of approximately 44,000 clones, around 92% of them appearing once. Germline-derived CDR1 and CDR2 are SGHAT and FQNNGV. This CDR3 region has 15 residues. V lost 3 bases, J lost 5 bases, and 7 bases stayed unmatched. This clonotype was obtained from a female donor in good health, enrolled as a control in a pregnancy study. Sequencing was performed on CD4+ T cells from peripheral blood mononuclear cells, taken in the second trimester of pregnancy. The genes are TRBV11-2 and TRBJ1-1, with TRBD1 matching 9 bases. The CDR3 DNA reads as TGTGCCAGCAGCTTTACAGGGGGCGGACGGACTGAAGCTTTCTTT. It yields the protein CASSFTGGGRTEAFF.